This entry describes one TCR beta chain. The repertoire was sequenced with immunoSEQ multiplex PCR; TCRdb's copy has only in-frame clones and lacks some. Found here are a few hundred thousand clones, more than 65% of them singletons; the top ten hold roughly 1.1%. The data derive from a study of blood T cell repertoires in COVID-19. Germline V gene lookup returns CDR1 SEHNR and CDR2 FQNEAQ (reference sequence). The junction had 6 bases not matched to a gene; V was cut back by 1 base and J by 6 bases. This CDR3 region has 15 residues. The chain joins TRBV7-9 to TRBJ1-2; 9 nucleotides line up with TRBD1. Sequencing used peripheral blood. This sequence originates from a human donor with acute or convalescent COVID-19. The donor label of this sample is uncertain. The CDR3 reads CASSLETGGKNGYTF. The CDR3 bases are TGTGCCAGCAGCTTAGAGACAGGGGGAAAAAATGGCTACACCTTC.